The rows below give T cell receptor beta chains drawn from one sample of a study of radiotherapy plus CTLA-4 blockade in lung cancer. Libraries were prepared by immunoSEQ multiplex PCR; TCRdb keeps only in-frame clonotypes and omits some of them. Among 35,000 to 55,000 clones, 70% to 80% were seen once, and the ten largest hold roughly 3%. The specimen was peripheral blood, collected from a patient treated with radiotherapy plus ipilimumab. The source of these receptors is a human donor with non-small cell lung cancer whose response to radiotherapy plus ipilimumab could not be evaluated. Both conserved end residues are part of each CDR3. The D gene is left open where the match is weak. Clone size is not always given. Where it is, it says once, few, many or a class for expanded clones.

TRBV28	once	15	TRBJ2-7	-	CASSSWGGGRYEQYF	TGTGCCAGCAGCTCCTGGGGAGGGGGGAGGTACGAGCAGTACTTC
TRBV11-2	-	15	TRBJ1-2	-	CASSLDGNSIRGYTF	TGTGCCAGCAGCTTAGATGGTAACAGTATCCGTGGCTACACCTTC
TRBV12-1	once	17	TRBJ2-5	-	CASSCSGQGAGIETQYF	TGTGCCAGCAGCTGCTCGGGACAGGGGGCGGGAATAGAGACCCAGTACTTC
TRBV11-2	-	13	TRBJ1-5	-	CASSPLMGQPQHF	TGTGCCAGCAGCCCTCTTATGGGCCAGCCCCAGCATTTT
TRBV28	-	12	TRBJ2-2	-	CASSPVTGELFF	TGTGCCAGCAGCCCAGTCACCGGGGAGCTGTTTTTT
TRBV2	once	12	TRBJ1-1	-	CASRTFRGRAFF	TGTGCCAGCAGGACCTTCCGGGGTCGAGCTTTCTTT
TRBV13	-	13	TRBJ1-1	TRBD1	CASSLGQGSEAFF	TGTGCCAGCAGCTTGGGACAGGGTTCTGAAGCTTTCTTT
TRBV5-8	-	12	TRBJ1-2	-	CASSFGEYGYTF	TGTGCCAGCAGCTTCGGGGAATATGGCTACACCTTC
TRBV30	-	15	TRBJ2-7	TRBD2	CAWSVLSGREYEQYF	TGTGCCTGGAGTGTACTTAGCGGGAGGGAATACGAGCAGTACTTC
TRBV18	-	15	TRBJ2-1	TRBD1	CASSLPGTGGDEQFF	TGTGCCAGCTCACTTCCCGGGACAGGGGGCGATGAGCAGTTCTTC
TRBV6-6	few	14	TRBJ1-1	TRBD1	CASSYQGAEGEAFF	TGTGCCAGCAGTTATCAGGGGGCAGAGGGTGAAGCTTTCTTT
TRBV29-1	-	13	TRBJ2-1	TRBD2	CSVDSGKVNEQFF	TGCAGCGTTGATAGCGGGAAAGTCAATGAGCAGTTCTTC
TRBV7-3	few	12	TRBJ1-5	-	CATPGKHQPQHF	TGTGCCACCCCCGGGAAGCATCAGCCCCAGCATTTT
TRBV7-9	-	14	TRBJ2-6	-	CASSPLSGANVLTF	TGTGCCAGCAGTCCCCTCTCTGGGGCCAACGTCCTGACTTTC
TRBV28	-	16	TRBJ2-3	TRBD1	CASSLIDRGLLDTQYF	TGTGCCAGCAGTTTAATAGACAGGGGGCTCTTAGATACGCAGTATTTT
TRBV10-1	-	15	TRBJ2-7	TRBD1	CASSEFWQGVSEQYF	TGCGCCAGCAGTGAGTTCTGGCAGGGGGTGAGTGAGCAGTACTTC
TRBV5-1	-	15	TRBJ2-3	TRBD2	CASSLISGRVNTQYF	TGCGCCAGCAGCTTAATTAGCGGGAGGGTAAATACGCAGTATTTT
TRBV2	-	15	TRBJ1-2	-	CASTSGGAQYYGYTF	TGTGCCAGCACCTCTGGGGGGGCGCAATACTATGGCTACACCTTC
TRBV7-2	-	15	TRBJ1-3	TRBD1	CASSSTGGTGNTIYF	TGTGCCAGCAGCTCGACAGGGGGCACTGGAAACACCATATATTTT
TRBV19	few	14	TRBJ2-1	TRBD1	CASLPGQGAHEQFF	TGTGCCAGTTTACCGGGACAGGGGGCTCATGAGCAGTTCTTC
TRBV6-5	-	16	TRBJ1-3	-	CASSYRFTGTGNTIYF	TGTGCCAGCAGTTACAGATTTACAGGGACTGGAAACACCATATATTTT
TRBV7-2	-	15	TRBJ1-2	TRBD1	CASSYVLGQGGGYTF	TGTGCCAGCAGCTATGTCTTGGGACAGGGGGGCGGCTACACCTTC
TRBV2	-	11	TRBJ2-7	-	CASSRQYEQYF	TGTGCCAGCAGTAGACAGTACGAGCAGTACTTC
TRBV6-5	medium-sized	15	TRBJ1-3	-	CASSYAGASGNTIYF	TGTGCCAGCAGTTACGCAGGGGCCTCTGGAAACACCATATATTTT
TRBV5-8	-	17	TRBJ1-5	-	CASSTGRVKNSNQPQHF	TGTGCCAGCAGCACCGGCCGGGTCAAAAATAGCAATCAGCCCCAGCATTTT
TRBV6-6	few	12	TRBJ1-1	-	CASSTGNTEAFF	TGTGCCAGCAGTACGGGGAACACTGAAGCTTTCTTT
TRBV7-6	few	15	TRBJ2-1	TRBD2	CASSGLAGTYNEQFF	TGTGCCAGCAGCGGGTTAGCGGGGACCTACAATGAGCAGTTCTTC
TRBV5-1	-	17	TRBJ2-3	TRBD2	CASSLGGSGGLADTQYF	TGCGCCAGCAGCCTAGGGGGTAGCGGGGGCCTGGCAGATACGCAGTATTTT
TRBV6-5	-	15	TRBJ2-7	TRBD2	CASSYSWVAGNEQYF	TGTGCCAGCAGTTACTCGTGGGTAGCGGGAAACGAGCAGTACTTC
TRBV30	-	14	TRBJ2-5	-	CAWRNPGGGETQYF	TGTGCCTGGAGAAACCCGGGGGGCGGAGAGACCCAGTACTTC
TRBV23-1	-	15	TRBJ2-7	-	CASSQGAGSSYEQYF	TGCGCCAGCAGTCAAGGGGCCGGGAGCTCCTACGAGCAGTACTTC
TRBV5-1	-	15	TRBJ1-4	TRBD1	CASSLWTGLQMKLFF	TGCGCCAGCAGCCTGTGGACAGGCCTCCAGATGAAACTGTTTTTT
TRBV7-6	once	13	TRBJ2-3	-	CASRETGTDTQYF	TGTGCCAGCAGGGAGACGGGCACAGATACGCAGTATTTT
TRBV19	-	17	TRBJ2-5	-	CASSIGDSRRFKETQYF	TGTGCCAGTAGTATCGGAGACTCCCGGAGGTTTAAGGAGACCCAGTACTTC
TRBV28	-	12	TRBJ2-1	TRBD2	CASSRGGNEQFF	TGTGCCAGCAGCCGCGGGGGGAATGAGCAGTTCTTC
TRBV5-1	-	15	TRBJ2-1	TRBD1	CASSLGRGQSNEQFF	TGCGCCAGCAGCTTGGGCAGGGGGCAATCCAATGAGCAGTTCTTC